This T cell receptor (beta chain) was profiled in a study of blood T cell repertoires in COVID-19. Across the whole study: Sites across the United States, Italy and Spain contributed samples from acute and convalescent COVID-19. PBMCs, B-cell-depleted T cells, or T cells provided the cDNA or gDNA that made up the material.

In the original processing: For nucleated cells, counts were estimated from reference gene primer amplification. The repertoire was sequenced with immunoSEQ multiplex PCR; TCRdb's copy has only in-frame clones and lacks some. V and J calls and clone size come straight from that table; D and trimming were deduced from the DNA. The sample has around 110,000 clones; roughly 80% are singletons. CDR1 GTSNPN and CDR2 SVGIG come from the germline V gene (reference sequence). This CDR3 has 16 amino acids. V lost 3 bases, J lost 0 bases, and 7 bases stayed unmatched. This clonotype was sampled from a man aged 25-45 years with acute or convalescent COVID-19. The V and J genes are TRBV30 and TRBJ1-3, with 8 bases that match TRBD1. The specimen sequenced was peripheral blood. The CDR3 sequence: CAWRAGTGVSGNTIYF. CDR3 sequence (DNA): TGTGCCTGGAGGGCCGGGACAGGAGTCTCTGGAAACACCATATATTTT. Drawing the rest from reference TRBV30 and TRBJ1-3, the complete variable domain is SQTIHQWPATLVQPVGSPLSLECTVEGTSNPNLYWYRQAAGRGLQLLFYSVGIGQISSEVPQNLSASRPQDRQFILSSKKLLLSDSGFYLCAWRAGTGVSGNTIYFGEGSWLTVV.